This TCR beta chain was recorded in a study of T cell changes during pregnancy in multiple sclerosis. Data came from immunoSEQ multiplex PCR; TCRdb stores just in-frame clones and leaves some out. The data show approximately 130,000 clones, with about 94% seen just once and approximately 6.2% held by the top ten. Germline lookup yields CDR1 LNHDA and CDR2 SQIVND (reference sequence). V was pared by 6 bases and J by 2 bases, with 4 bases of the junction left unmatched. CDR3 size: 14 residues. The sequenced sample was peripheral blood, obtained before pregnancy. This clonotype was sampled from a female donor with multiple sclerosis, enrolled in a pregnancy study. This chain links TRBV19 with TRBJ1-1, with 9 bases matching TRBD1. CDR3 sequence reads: CASSLQGANTEAFF. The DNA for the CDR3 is TGTGCCAGTAGCCTACAGGGGGCAAACACTGAAGCTTTCTTT.